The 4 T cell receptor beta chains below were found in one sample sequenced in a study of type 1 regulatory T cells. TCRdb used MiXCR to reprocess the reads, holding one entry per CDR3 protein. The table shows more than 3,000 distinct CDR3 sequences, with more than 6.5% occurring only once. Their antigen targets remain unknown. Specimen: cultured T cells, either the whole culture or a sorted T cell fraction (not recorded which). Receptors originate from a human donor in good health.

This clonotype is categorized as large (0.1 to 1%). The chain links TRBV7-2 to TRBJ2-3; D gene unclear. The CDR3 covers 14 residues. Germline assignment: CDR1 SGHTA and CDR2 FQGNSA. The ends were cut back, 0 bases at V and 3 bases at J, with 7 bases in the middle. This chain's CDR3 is CASSLAPGTDTQYF. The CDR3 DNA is TGTGCCAGCAGCTTAGCGCCCGGGACAGATACGCAGTATTTT.

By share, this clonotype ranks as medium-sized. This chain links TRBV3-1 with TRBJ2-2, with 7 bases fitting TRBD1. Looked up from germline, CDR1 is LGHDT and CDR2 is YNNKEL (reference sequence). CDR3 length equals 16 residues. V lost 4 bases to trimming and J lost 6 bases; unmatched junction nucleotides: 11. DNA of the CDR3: TGTGCCAGCAGCCCCCGAAAGGGGGCCGGGTCCGGGGAGCTGTTTTTT. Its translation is CASSPRKGAGSGELFF. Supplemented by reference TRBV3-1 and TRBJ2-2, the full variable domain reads DTAVSQTPKYLVTQMGNDKSIKCEQNLGHDTMYWYKQDSKKFLKIMFSYNNKELIINETVPNRFSPKSPDKAHLNLHINSLELGDSAVYFCASSPRKGAGSGELFFGEGSRLTVL.

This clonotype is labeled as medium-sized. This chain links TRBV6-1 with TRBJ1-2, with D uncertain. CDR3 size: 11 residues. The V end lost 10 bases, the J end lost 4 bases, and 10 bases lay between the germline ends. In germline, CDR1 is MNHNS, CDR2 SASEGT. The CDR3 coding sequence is TGTGCCACCCTTCAGTTCTATGGCTACACCTTC. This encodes CATLQFYGYTF.

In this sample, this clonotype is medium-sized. CDR3 in amino acids: CASSEALRISGANVLTF. The CDR3 bases are TGTGCCAGCAGTGAAGCGCTAAGGATCTCTGGGGCCAACGTCCTGACTTTC. This chain joins TRBV6-1 and TRBJ2-6; D remains ambiguous. V shed 0 bases and J shed 0 bases, with 9 bases lying between them. Germline V gene data show CDR1 as MNHNS and CDR2 as SASEGT. The CDR3 length is 17 residues.